Presented here are 17 T cell receptor beta chains from one specimen sequenced in a study of identical twins. TCRdb itself ran the 5' RACE reads through MiXCR, one entry per CDR3 protein. The sample records 450,000 to 650,000 distinct CDR3 sequences, 9.6% being singletons. A further study also used this sample, focusing on yellow fever vaccine responses in identical twins.

The sample taken for sequencing was PBMCs. Every receptor here comes from a woman aged 18-29 years in good health.

The V and J genes are TRBV3-1 and TRBJ2-7; D is ambiguous. The ends were cut back, 1 base at V and 5 bases at J, with 9 bases in the middle. Germline V gene data show CDR1 as LGHDT and CDR2 as YNNKEL (reference sequence). The CDR3 runs to 13 residues. This CDR3 reads CASSQGPVNEQYF. The CDR3 DNA reads as TGTGCCAGCAGCCAAGGGCCCGTTAACGAGCAGTACTTC.

Only a few counts were recorded for this clonotype. This chain connects TRBV12-3 or TRBV12-4 to TRBJ2-2; 8 bases match TRBD2. The CDR3 is 15 amino acids. Germline trimming cut 5 bases from V and 6 bases from J; bases unmatched to any gene: 8. The CDR3 protein is CASSQGWRGAGELFF. CDR3 sequence (DNA): TGTGCCAGCAGTCAAGGGTGGCGGGGGGCCGGGGAGCTGTTTTTT.

This clonotype was observed a few times. The chain recombines TRBV5-1 with TRBJ2-3; a possible D gene is TRBD1 (6 bases). With 7 bases removed from V and 4 bases from J, the gap between germline ends came to 16 bases. The length of the CDR3 is 14 residues. The germline V gene encodes CDR1 SGHRS and CDR2 YFSETQ. CDR3 residues: CASGIQGFADTQYF. The DNA for the CDR3 is TGCGCCAGCGGCATACAGGGTTTTGCAGATACGCAGTATTTT.

This clonotype showed up many times. CDR3 sequence (DNA): TGTGCCAGCAGACCCCCGGGACTAGGGGCGGGTGAGCAGTTCTTC. Its protein product is CASRPPGLGAGEQFF. The V call is TRBV11-2, the J call TRBJ2-1, with 8 nucleotides matching TRBD2. J gave up 9 bases and V 6 bases, and 13 bases lay outside the gene matches. The germline gives CDR1 SGHAT, CDR2 FQNNGV. This CDR3 spans 15 amino acids.

In its sample, this clonotype was seen a few times. The rearrangement links TRBV7-2 to TRBJ2-7; D perhaps matches TRBD2 (5 bases). V lost 2 bases to trimming and J lost 0 bases, with 11 bases between them. CDR1 SGHTA and CDR2 FQGNSA come from the germline V gene. CDR3 length equals 15 residues. This CDR3 reads CASSLSAGHSYEQYF. The DNA of the CDR3 is TGTGCCAGCAGCTTATCGGCGGGTCACTCCTACGAGCAGTACTTC.

This clonotype appeared many times. The chain uses TRBV4-1 and TRBJ1-1; the D gene is possibly TRBD1 (5 bases). Germline V lookup: CDR1 MGHRA, CDR2 YSYEKL. Trimming removed 1 base at V and 12 bases at J, with 12 bases between. The CDR3 contains 12 residues. DNA of the CDR3: TGCGCCAGCAGCCAAGTTCTCGACAGACCTTTCTTT. Residues: CASSQVLDRPFF.

The sample holds a few counts of this clonotype. The rearrangement joins TRBV12-3 or TRBV12-4 to TRBJ1-1, with 11 bases that match TRBD1. Trimming removed 6 bases from V and 0 bases from J; junction bases left unmatched: 3. The CDR3 consists of 15 residues. Here the CDR3 reads CASRDRGRVNTEAFF. Written as DNA, the CDR3 is TGTGCCAGCAGGGACAGGGGGCGAGTGAACACTGAAGCTTTCTTT.

This rearrangement joins TRBV6-5 to TRBJ1-2, with unresolved D. The CDR3 length is 11 residues. Between the trimmed V and J ends, which lost 8 bases and 4 bases, there was a span of 8 bases. Germline CDR1 and CDR2: MNHEY and SVGAGI. The CDR3, as DNA: TGTGCCAGCTCTACCCGCTATGGCTACACCTTC. This codes for CASSTRYGYTF.

The chain joins TRBV28 to TRBJ2-5; possibly TRBD1 or TRBD2 for D (6 bases each). V shed 6 bases and J shed 4 bases, with 15 bases lying between them. Germline loops: CDR1 MDHEN, CDR2 SYDVKM. The CDR3 has 14 residues. DNA of the CDR3: TGTGCCAGCAGGGGGATGGGGGGCGGAGAGACCCAGTACTTC. Protein product: CASRGMGGGETQYF.

This clonotype was detected ten times or more. The chain links TRBV27 to TRBJ1-5, with 7 bases fitting TRBD1. Trimming removed 5 bases from V and 0 bases from J; junction bases left unmatched: 1. This CDR3 spans 14 amino acids. Germline CDR1 reads MNHEY; CDR2 reads SMNVEV (reference sequence). The CDR3 spells CASSDRDSNQPQHF. The CDR3 bases are TGTGCCAGCAGTGACAGGGATAGCAATCAGCCCCAGCATTTT.

The chain is built from TRBV11-2 and TRBJ2-7; D is ambiguous. V lost 0 bases and J lost 7, with 4 bases in between. This CDR3 contains 11 residues. Germline values: CDR1 SGHAT, CDR2 FQNNGV. CDR3 DNA sequence: TGTGCCAGCAGCTTAGAACAGGAGCAGTACTTC. It encodes CASSLEQEQYF.

The chain employs TRBV6-1 and TRBJ1-5, with 9 nucleotides matching TRBD1. The CDR3 is 15 residues long. Trimming at V came to 6 bases and at J to 3 bases, leaving 6 bases not matched to a gene. Germline V gene lookup returns CDR1 MNHNS and CDR2 SASEGT. The CDR3 DNA sequence: TGTGCCAGCAGCGATAACAGGGGGCCCAATCAGCCCCAGCATTTT. Its translation: CASSDNRGPNQPQHF.

This clonotype was detected ten times or more. In DNA form, the CDR3 reads TGTGCCAGCAGCCCCACGGAGACAGGACAAGAGACCCAGTACTTC. It translates to CASSPTETGQETQYF. The rearrangement links TRBV7-9 to TRBJ2-5; TRBD1 might be the D (6 bases). The CDR3 runs 15 residues. The germline V gene encodes CDR1 SEHNR and CDR2 FQNEAQ (reference sequence). V shed 5 bases and J shed 2 bases, with 15 bases lying between them.

This clonotype was observed at least ten times. One end of the junction is discordant with germline, which a read error may explain. The gene calls are TRBV5-1 and TRBJ2-1, with D hard to call. Germline V CDR1 and CDR2: SGHRS, YFSETQ. The CDR3 is 11 residues long. Here the CDR3 reads CASSEYNEQFF. Here the CDR3 DNA reads TGTGCCAGCAGCGAATACAATGAGCAGTTCTTC.

This sequence joins TRBV24-1 and TRBJ2-2; no firm D call. The CDR3 extends over 12 amino acids. Trimming removed 6 bases from V and 6 bases from J, with 7 bases in between. The germline CDR1 and CDR2 sequences are KGHDR and SFDVKD. The CDR3 region is CATSLRAGELFF. In DNA form, the CDR3 reads TGTGCCACCAGTCTTAGAGCCGGGGAGCTGTTTTTT.

This clonotype has a count of ten or more. The rearrangement links TRBV4-2 to TRBJ2-7, with D maybe TRBD1 (5 bases). The germline V and J ends were trimmed by 2 bases and 0 bases, with 11 bases remaining between them. The CDR3 is 15 amino acids. Germline V gene sequence: CDR1 LGHNA, CDR2 YNFKEQ. CDR3 sequence reads: CASSQSQGGSYEQYF. The CDR3 DNA reads as TGTGCCAGCAGCCAATCCCAGGGTGGCTCCTACGAGCAGTACTTC.

This clonotype came up many times. The gene calls are TRBV11-3 and TRBJ2-1; D gene uncertain. CDR1 and CDR2 from the germline V gene are SGHNT and YENEEA. V was cut by 0 bases and J by 9 bases, with 12 bases left in between. This CDR3 contains 14 residues. The CDR3 bases are TGTGCCAGCAGCTTAGAGTATCCAAGAGGTGAGCAGTTCTTC. Its protein product is CASSLEYPRGEQFF. The variable domain in full, completed from reference TRBV11-3 and TRBJ2-1, reads EAGVVQSPRYKIIEKKQPVAFWCNPISGHNTLYWYLQNLGQGPELLIRYENEEAVDDSQLPKDRFSAERLKGVDSTLKIQPAELGDSAVYLCASSLEYPRGEQFFGPGTRLTVL.